The rows below give T cell receptor beta chains drawn from one sample of a study of T cell responses to AZD1222 COVID-19 vaccine. TCRdb's copy holds only in-frame clones and misses some; the assay was immunoSEQ multiplex PCR. The sample records approximately 150,000 clones, 91% being singletons. The sequencing used peripheral blood, collected on day 0 of AZD1222 vaccination. These receptors all stem from an adult in good health. Both conserved end residues are part of each CDR3. D genes are given only for firm matches. Clone size is shown for a subset of rows, as once, few, many or a class of expanded clone.

clone_size,v_call,d_call,j_call,cdr3_nt,cdr3_aa
NA,TRBV30,NA,TRBJ1-6,TGTGCCTGGAACTATCCGGCAGGGAAGGATTCACCCCTCCACTTT,CAWNYPAGKDSPLHF
NA,TRBV19,NA,TRBJ2-3,TGTGCCAGTAGTGACCAGGGAGTAACAGATACGCAGTATTTT,CASSDQGVTDTQYF
NA,TRBV3-1/TRBV3-2,TRBD2,TRBJ2-7,TGTGCCAGCAGCCGGGGGAGCGGGAGGAACGAGCAGTACTTC,CASSRGSGRNEQYF
few,TRBV6-4,NA,TRBJ2-3,TGTGCCAAAAATCGGGCTAGCTGCACAGATACGCAGTATTTT,CAKNRASCTDTQYF
NA,TRBV30,TRBD1,TRBJ2-7,TGTGCCTGGAGTTGGGACAGGGGTTCCTCCTACGAGCAGTACTTC,CAWSWDRGSSYEQYF
NA,TRBV5-5,TRBD1,TRBJ1-3,TGTGCCAGCAGCTTGGGGGACAGGTACGAACACTCTGGAAACACCATATATTTT,CASSLGDRYEHSGNTIYF
NA,TRBV28,TRBD1,TRBJ1-5,TGTGCCAGCAGCCTCAGCGGGACAGGGCATCAGCCCCAGCATTTT,CASSLSGTGHQPQHF
many,TRBV5-6,TRBD2,TRBJ2-3,TGTGCCAGCAGCTTGTATTATGCGGTGACTAGCGGGAGCACAGATACGCAGTATTTT,CASSLYYAVTSGSTDTQYF
NA,TRBV12-3/TRBV12-4,TRBD1,TRBJ1-2,TGTGCCAGCAGTCCCCGGGACAGGGATGGCTACACCTTC,CASSPRDRDGYTF
NA,TRBV20-1,TRBD2,TRBJ2-1,TGCAGTGCTAGTTTGACGGGAGGAGGAGGGGAGCAGTTCTTC,CSASLTGGGGEQFF
NA,TRBV4-1,NA,TRBJ2-7,TGCGCCAGCAGCCAAGATGTCCAATACGAGCAGTACTTC,CASSQDVQYEQYF
NA,TRBV7-9,NA,TRBJ1-6,TGTGCCAGCAGCTCAAAACTGGGGGGTTCACCCCTCCACTTT,CASSSKLGGSPLHF
NA,TRBV9,NA,TRBJ2-2,TGTGCCAGCAGCGTAAGTCGGAAGCAAGGCGGGGAGCTGTTTTTT,CASSVSRKQGGELFF
once,TRBV4-1,NA,TRBJ1-5,TGCGCCAGCAGCCAAGATAGACGGGACAATCAGCCCCAGCATTTT,CASSQDRRDNQPQHF
NA,TRBV15,NA,TRBJ1-3,TGTGCCACCAGGACACCCGGAAACACCATATATTTT,CATRTPGNTIYF
NA,TRBV7-8,NA,TRBJ2-2,TGTGCCAGCAGCTTAAAAACAGGGAGGTCGGCCGGGGAGCTGTTTTTT,CASSLKTGRSAGELFF
NA,TRBV5-4,NA,TRBJ2-3,TGTGCCAGCAGCTCAGGGTTGGGAGTAGAGGGGGATACGCAGTATTTT,CASSSGLGVEGDTQYF
NA,TRBV6-1,NA,TRBJ2-7,TGTGCCAGCAGTGAGCACATAAACTACGAGCAGTACTTC,CASSEHINYEQYF
NA,TRBV9,NA,TRBJ2-2,TGTGCCAGCAGCGTAGGTCTAGCCGGGGAGCTGTTTTTT,CASSVGLAGELFF
NA,TRBV18,TRBD2,TRBJ2-5,TGTGCCAGCTCATCGCTAGCGGGAGTCCACGGAGAGACCCAGTACTTC,CASSSLAGVHGETQYF
NA,TRBV29-1,TRBD1,TRBJ1-2,TGCAGCGGCTGGGACAGGGACGCTTACGGCTACACCTTC,CSGWDRDAYGYTF
NA,TRBV28,NA,TRBJ1-2,TGTGCCAGCAGTTTGAACGGCTACACCTTC,CASSLNGYTF
NA,TRBV2,NA,TRBJ1-1,TGTGCCAGCAGACCGACAGGGAACACTGAAGCTTTCTTT,CASRPTGNTEAFF